The clone carrying this T cell receptor (beta chain) occurred once. Its antigen is still unknown. The germline CDR1 and CDR2 sequences are SGHNT and YYREEE (reference sequence). The CDR3 has 16 residues. V was trimmed by 2 bases and J by 3 bases, leaving 18 bases between them. The repertoire was sequenced with immunoSEQ multiplex PCR; TCRdb's copy has only in-frame clones and lacks some. This sample has tens of thousands of clones, with approximately 90% found just once. The sample belongs to a study of cytomegalovirus exposure and HLA in healthy donors. The overall study: The same platform as the roughly 670 first-cohort repertoires was used for the 130 or so validation repertoires, a later analysis reported. Regarding the study as a whole: Across donors, most TCRs were seen rarely, yet some public ones were widespread.

The genes are TRBV5-4 and TRBJ2-7; weak D call: TRBD2 (5 bases). Input material: PBMCs. The sequence was obtained from a man aged 30 to 39 in good health and CMV-seronegative. CDR3 protein: CASSFGQHKGGYEQYF. CDR3 coding DNA: TGTGCCAGCAGCTTTGGTCAACATAAAGGAGGCTACGAGCAGTACTTC.